This T cell receptor beta chain was documented in a study of graft-versus-host responses after intestinal transplantation. Using immunoSEQ multiplex PCR, the repertoire was profiled, and TCRdb retains in-frame clones only, with some absent. The data show tens of thousands of clones, around 92% seen once. The CDR3 is made up of 16 amino acids. The junction had 8 bases not matched to a gene; V was cut back by 0 bases and J by 7 bases. The germline CDR1 and CDR2 sequences are MNHEY and SVGAGI. The clonotype was recovered from a human patient who received an intestinal transplant, so some T cells may come from the graft donor. The sample consisted of PBMCs, taken 98 days after intestinal transplantation. The rearrangement uses TRBV6-5 and TRBJ2-1; TRBD2 agrees at 8 bases. The CDR3 DNA follows: TGTGCCAGCAGTTACTCTCTTTTTCGGGGGGGGAATGAGCAGTTCTTC. This translates into CASSYSLFRGGNEQFF.